This TCR beta chain is from a study of cytomegalovirus exposure and HLA in healthy donors. Study background: Some 80 million unique TCRs from HLA-typed donors were held in an early data release.

Vbeta (60) and Jbeta (13) primers were used in the PCR. Profiled with immunoSEQ multiplex PCR; TCRdb holds only in-frame clones, not every one. Here the sample spans 150,000 to 200,000 clones, roughly four fifths being singletons. Germline values: CDR1 ENHRY, CDR2 SYGVKD. The CDR3 totals 15 residues. Trimming stripped 3 bases from V and 7 bases from J, with 15 bases between. The study, taken as a whole, reports: It was likely that a cluster of highly shared sequence variants was a sequencing artifact. HLA allele associations emerged for fewer than 20,000 TCR beta sequences in a later analysis, at 0.05 false discovery rate.

About this clone itself: Its antigen is still unknown.

The clonotype was recovered from a young woman in good health and CMV-seropositive. The J gene is TRBJ2-2, the V gene TRBV10-3, with D possibly TRBD1 on 6 matching bases. Input material: PBMCs. The CDR3 region is CAISEVSGDIGELFF. CDR3 bases: TGTGCCATCAGTGAAGTTTCCGGGGACATCGGGGAGCTGTTTTTT.